The rows below give T cell receptor beta chains drawn from one sample of a study of regulatory and conventional T cells in RAG deficiency. Here immunoSEQ multiplex PCR was the method, and the copy in TCRdb shows in-frame clones only, minus some. There are about 8,500 clones in the sample; 70% to 90% occur only once, and 30% to 40% lies in the top ten. These sequences were also reported in another study, on regulatory T cells.

Sequences were obtained from CD8+ T cells sorted from blood. The receptors were gathered from a human donor in good health. The CDR3 runs from the conserved cysteine through the conserved F or W. A D gene is named only where the DNA matches it firmly. Clone size is given for some rows only: seen once, a few or many times, or a class if the clone is expanded.

size	V	D	J	DNA	CDR3
NA	TRBV29-1	NA	TRBJ2-2	TGCAGCGTAATTAGCACCGGGGAGCTGTTTTTT	CSVISTGELFF
few	TRBV11-3	NA	TRBJ2-7	TGTGCCAGCAGCTTAGGCTCCTACGAGCAGTACTTC	CASSLGSYEQYF
NA	TRBV12-5	NA	TRBJ2-7	TGTGCTAGTGAGGGACGGAACTACGAGCAGTACTTC	CASEGRNYEQYF
NA	TRBV7-2	TRBD2	TRBJ2-1	TGTGCCAGTACGAGCGGGAGGAACTCCTACAATGAGCAGTTCTTC	CASTSGRNSYNEQFF
NA	TRBV4-1	NA	TRBJ2-5	TGCGCCAGCAGCCAAGATAGGACTGTCGAAGAGACCCAGTACTTC	CASSQDRTVEETQYF
NA	TRBV5-4	NA	TRBJ1-3	TGTGCCAGCAGCTACTTTGGGGTGGACTCTGGAAACACCATATATTTT	CASSYFGVDSGNTIYF
NA	TRBV10-2	TRBD1	TRBJ2-7	TGCGCCAGCGCGAGGGACAGGACCTACGAGCAGTACTTC	CASARDRTYEQYF
NA	TRBV9	TRBD2	TRBJ2-5	TGTGCCAGCAGCGGAAGCGGGGGGGCCAAGTATAGTGAGACCCAGTACTTC	CASSGSGGAKYSETQYF
NA	TRBV13	TRBD1	TRBJ2-7	TGTGCCAGCAGCCAGTCAGGGGGTTACGAGCAGTACTTC	CASSQSGGYEQYF
NA	TRBV27	NA	TRBJ2-7	TGTGCCAGCAGTCTCTCCGCCGGGACGGCTGGCTTCTACGAGCAGTACTTC	CASSLSAGTAGFYEQYF
NA	TRBV28	TRBD1	TRBJ1-1	TGTGCCACCTCGGGGACAGGGCTAACCATGAACACTGAAGCTTTCTTT	CATSGTGLTMNTEAFF
medium-sized	TRBV15	TRBD1	TRBJ2-7	TGTGCCACCAGCAGTGTGGGACAGGCGAGAGGTGGCGAGCAGTACTTC	CATSSVGQARGGEQYF
NA	TRBV5-5	NA	TRBJ2-7	TGTGCCAGCAGTGGGGACGGTGGCGAGCAGTACTTC	CASSGDGGEQYF
once	TRBV5-6	NA	TRBJ2-1	TGTGCCAGCAGGAGGGCCGGGTCCTACAATGAGCAGTTCTTC	CASRRAGSYNEQFF
NA	TRBV5-5	TRBD2	TRBJ2-7	TGTGCCAGCAGCTCGGGGGGGGACCCATACGAGCAGTACTTC	CASSSGGDPYEQYF
NA	TRBV19	TRBD1	TRBJ1-1	TGTGCCAGTAGTTTGGGACAGGGTCAAACTGAAGCTTTCTTT	CASSLGQGQTEAFF
NA	TRBV6-1	NA	TRBJ1-2	TGTGCCAGCAGTGAAAAGATAATGGGTGGCTACACCTTC	CASSEKIMGGYTF
NA	TRBV28	NA	TRBJ1-4	TGTGCCAGCAGAGTTCTCGGGGCGGCGAATGAAAAACTGTTTTTT	CASRVLGAANEKLFF
NA	TRBV13	TRBD1	TRBJ2-7	TGTGCCAGCAGCCCCCGGGACAGCAACTACGAGCAGTACTTC	CASSPRDSNYEQYF
NA	TRBV29-1	NA	TRBJ1-1	TGCAGCGTCACGCGGATTTTGGGCACTGAAGCTTTCTTT	CSVTRILGTEAFF
NA	TRBV7-2	NA	TRBJ2-7	TGCGCCAGCAGTCAACCGGGCACCGTCAGGAGCGAGCAGTACTTC	CASSQPGTVRSEQYF
NA	TRBV7-9	TRBD1	TRBJ1-1	TGTGCCAGCAGCCCGACAGGGACGGGCACTGAAGCTTTCTTT	CASSPTGTGTEAFF
few	TRBV7-9	NA	TRBJ1-2	TGTGCCAGCAGCTTAGCCCCCGGGGAGGAGTACTATGGCTACACCTTC	CASSLAPGEEYYGYTF
NA	TRBV7-9	TRBD1	TRBJ2-7	TGTGCCAGCAGCTCCTTGCCAGGGGGCTTAGGCGAGCAGTACTTC	CASSSLPGGLGEQYF
NA	TRBV13	NA	TRBJ2-7	TGTGCCAGCAGCGGGAGGGGGACCAGCTTTTCCTACGAGCAGTACTTC	CASSGRGTSFSYEQYF
NA	TRBV7-8	NA	TRBJ1-1	TGTGTCAGCAGCTATAGAACAAACACTGAAGCTTTCTTT	CVSSYRTNTEAFF
NA	TRBV28	NA	TRBJ1-2	TGTGCCAGCAGTTTGGCCCACCTCGTGGGAGGCAACTATGGCTACACCTTC	CASSLAHLVGGNYGYTF
few	TRBV7-9	TRBD1	TRBJ2-7	TGTGCCAGCAGCAACCGGGACAGGGGGAATTACGAGCAGTACTTC	CASSNRDRGNYEQYF
once	TRBV16	NA	TRBJ2-3	TGTGCCAGCAGCCAGAAGCTCGCAGGGGTCGGGGATACGCAGTATTTT	CASSQKLAGVGDTQYF
NA	TRBV28	TRBD2	TRBJ2-7	TGTGCCACCCTCGGACTAGCGGGCACCTACGAGCAGTACTTC	CATLGLAGTYEQYF
few	TRBV28	TRBD1	TRBJ1-1	TGTGCCAGCAGTTCCCCTGACAGGGCGGCAGGAGCTTTCTTT	CASSSPDRAAGAFF
NA	TRBV4-1	NA	TRBJ1-1	TGCGCCAGCAGCCAGAGAAATGGGATTGAAGCTTTCTTT	CASSQRNGIEAFF
NA	TRBV5-3	TRBD1	TRBJ1-2	TGTGCCAGCACCGGGACAGGAGGTCACCCCGACTATGGCTACACCTTC	CASTGTGGHPDYGYTF
NA	TRBV6-5	NA	TRBJ2-7	TGTGCCAGCAGTTACCTAGGGGTAGGCTACGAGCAGTACTTC	CASSYLGVGYEQYF
NA	TRBV30	NA	TRBJ2-1	TGTGCCTGGAGCCTAGGGCGGAATGAGCAGTTCTTC	CAWSLGRNEQFF
NA	TRBV19	NA	TRBJ2-7	TGTGCCAGTAGTATAGATTTCGATTCGGGTGCCTACGAGCAGTACTTC	CASSIDFDSGAYEQYF
NA	TRBV7-3	NA	TRBJ2-3	TGTGCCAGCAGCCCAGGTACAGATACGCAGTATTTT	CASSPGTDTQYF
NA	TRBV28	NA	TRBJ2-1	TGTGCCAGCAGTTTATCTTGGGGGGCAAATGAGCAGTTCTTC	CASSLSWGANEQFF
NA	TRBV27	NA	TRBJ2-3	TGTGCCAGCAGTTTAAGTAGGGTAGATACGCAGTATTTT	CASSLSRVDTQYF
NA	TRBV4-1	NA	TRBJ2-1	TGCGCCAGCAGCCAAGGGGGAACGACGAGCTCCTACAATGAGCAGTTCTTC	CASSQGGTTSSYNEQFF
NA	TRBV9	NA	TRBJ2-2	TGTGCCAGCAGCGTGGCCAGCACCGGGGAGCTGTTTTTT	CASSVASTGELFF
NA	TRBV27	NA	TRBJ1-1	TGTGCCAGCAGTTTATATAAGGAGCCCACTGAAGCTTTCTTT	CASSLYKEPTEAFF
NA	TRBV27	TRBD1	TRBJ1-2	TGTGCCAGCAGTTTAACTTCCTCCGGGACAGGGGTCGGTGGCTACACCTTC	CASSLTSSGTGVGGYTF
NA	TRBV5-5	NA	TRBJ1-1	TGTGCCAGCAGAGACGACTCGATGAACACTGAAGCTTTCTTT	CASRDDSMNTEAFF
NA	TRBV9	TRBD2	TRBJ2-3	TGTGCCAGCAGCGTGCTAGCGGGCACGCAGTATTTT	CASSVLAGTQYF
few	TRBV7-9	NA	TRBJ1-3	TGTGCCAGCAGGCCCTCTTTCGGCTCTGGAAACACCATATATTTT	CASRPSFGSGNTIYF
NA	TRBV30	TRBD2	TRBJ2-1	TGTGCCTGGAGCGTACCCGGGACTAGAAAAATAGAGCAGTTCTTC	CAWSVPGTRKIEQFF
few	TRBV7-9	NA	TRBJ2-7	TGTGCCAGCAGCTCAACCCCGGCGGTACACGAGCAGTACTTC	CASSSTPAVHEQYF
medium-sized	TRBV28	NA	TRBJ2-7	TGTGCCAGCAGTGGTATAAGCTCCTACGAGCAGTACTTC	CASSGISSYEQYF
NA	TRBV5-4	TRBD1	TRBJ2-1	TGTGCCACCACCGGACAGGGGAGGAATGAGCAGTTCTTC	CATTGQGRNEQFF
NA	TRBV7-3	NA	TRBJ2-1	TGTGCCAGCAGCTTAACGGGTCGATCATCCTACAATGAGCAGTTCTTC	CASSLTGRSSYNEQFF